This T cell receptor beta chain was sequenced during a study of blood T cell repertoires in COVID-19. The data were produced by immunoSEQ multiplex PCR, yet TCRdb's version contains in-frame clones alone and is incomplete. This sample has some 530,000 clones, with 70% to 90% found just once. The CDR3 runs 18 residues. The V end was cut by 0 bases, the J end by 1 base, with 19 bases between. Per germline, CDR1 SGDLS and CDR2 YYNGEE. The TCR was taken from a human donor in a cohort sampled during active COVID-19. The chain couples TRBV9 to TRBJ1-1; a possible D gene is TRBD1 (5 bases). Sequencing input: peripheral blood. For the CDR3, the DNA is TGTGCCAGCAGCGTAGTTTCCCAGGGTTTCTCAGAGAACACTGAAGCTTTCTTT. Protein product: CASSVVSQGFSENTEAFF.